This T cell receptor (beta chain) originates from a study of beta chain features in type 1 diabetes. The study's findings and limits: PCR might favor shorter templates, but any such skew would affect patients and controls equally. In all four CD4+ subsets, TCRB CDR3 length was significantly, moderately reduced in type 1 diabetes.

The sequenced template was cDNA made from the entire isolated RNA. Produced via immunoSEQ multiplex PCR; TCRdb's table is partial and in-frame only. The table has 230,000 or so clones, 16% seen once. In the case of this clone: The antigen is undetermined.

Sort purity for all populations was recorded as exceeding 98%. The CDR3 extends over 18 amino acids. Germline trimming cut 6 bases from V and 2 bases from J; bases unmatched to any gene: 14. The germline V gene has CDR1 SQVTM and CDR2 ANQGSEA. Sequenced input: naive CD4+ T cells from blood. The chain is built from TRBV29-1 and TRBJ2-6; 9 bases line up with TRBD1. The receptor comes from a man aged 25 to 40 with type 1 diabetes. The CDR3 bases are TGCAGCGTCCCTCCCCCCGGGACAGGGAGCACTGGGGCCAACGTCCTGACTTTC. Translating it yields CSVPPPGTGSTGANVLTF.